This TCR beta chain was identified in a study of T cell changes during pregnancy in multiple sclerosis. Here immunoSEQ multiplex PCR was the method, and the copy in TCRdb shows in-frame clones only, minus some. The table includes 80,000 to 95,000 clones, about 95% detected once. Trimming stripped 0 bases from V and 6 bases from J, with 10 bases between. Germline V CDR1 and CDR2: SGHRS, YFSETQ. The CDR3 totals 14 residues. The rearrangement links TRBV5-1 to TRBJ1-5; D might be TRBD1 (6 bases). The TCR sequence derives from a female donor with multiple sclerosis, enrolled in a pregnancy study. Sequencing used peripheral blood, obtained in the second trimester of pregnancy. Here the CDR3 reads CASSLGGGAQPQHF. For the CDR3, the DNA is TGCGCCAGCAGCTTGGGGGGGGGCGCTCAGCCCCAGCATTTT.